Described below is a single T cell receptor (beta chain) sequence and its context. Its specificity is not known. These data come from a study of CD8+ T cells in alopecia areata. Findings and caveats of the study: More clonal than normal scalp was lesional scalp, particularly alopecia totalis/universalis. Many expanded lesional clones persisted during tofacitinib (in both scalp and blood).

The CDR3 sequence is 16 residues long. Germline loops: CDR1 SGHVS, CDR2 FNYEAQ. V shed 3 bases, J shed 3 bases, and the junction held 5 bases outside the gene matches. TCR sequencing used cDNA made by reverse transcription of extracted RNA. Sequenced by immunoSEQ multiplex PCR; TCRdb stores in-frame clones only, minus some. The sample holds nearly 110,000 clones, roughly 84% seen once. Treatment described: oral pan-JAK inhibitor, 5-10 mg twice daily. This clonotype was obtained from a human donor with alopecia areata. The chain carries TRBV7-6 and TRBJ1-4; 9 positions agree with TRBD1. Here the sequenced sample was CD8+ T cells sorted from blood, taken at week 24, from a patient treated with tofacitinib. The CDR3 DNA reads TGTGCCAGCAGCTTGGACAGGGGCCCACCTAATGAAAAACTGTTTTTT. Its protein is CASSLDRGPPNEKLFF.